The next 2 T cell receptor beta chains were all read from a single sample in a study of blood T cell repertoires in COVID-19. Repertoires were generated with immunoSEQ multiplex PCR, while TCRdb's copy carries only in-frame clones and drops some. The profile shows a few hundred thousand clones, roughly nine tenths of them singletons. Source material: PBMCs or T cells enriched from blood (not recorded which). These receptor sequences come from a woman in her thirties who had recovered from COVID-19.

As to this clone: The sample carries other DNA sequences with the same CDR3. The chain couples TRBV9 to TRBJ1-1, with 7 positions matching TRBD1. The germline V gene encodes CDR1 SGDLS and CDR2 YYNGEE. The CDR3 spans 14 residues. The ends lost 0 bases at V and 5 bases at J; junction bases unmatched: 4. CDR3 nucleotide sequence: TGTGCCAGCAGCGTAGAGGGGGCTGGGACTGAAGCTTTCTTT. Amino acid sequence: CASSVEGAGTEAFF.

The V gene is TRBV28, the J gene TRBJ2-4; tentatively, D is TRBD2 (6 bases). This CDR3 is 15 amino acids long. Trimming removed 10 bases from V and 2 bases from J, with 18 bases in between. Germline values: CDR1 MDHEN, CDR2 SYDVKM. In DNA, the CDR3 is TGTGCCACCCACGGCGGGGTGACAACCAAAAACATTCAGTACTTC. Translated, it gives CATHGGVTTKNIQYF.